This is a list of T cell receptor beta chains from one sample in a study of T cell responses to AZD1222 COVID-19 vaccine. Clones were sequenced by immunoSEQ multiplex PCR, and TCRdb holds only the in-frame ones, with some missing. The sample holds 140,000 to 150,000 clones, around 90% seen once. Sequenced material: peripheral blood, taken on day 0 of AZD1222 vaccination. Receptors originate from an adult in good health. Each CDR3 is given with its conserved first and last residue. The D gene is left open where the match is weak. Size tells how often a clone was seen (once, few, many) or the class of an expanded clone, and some rows leave it out.

D gene	clone size	V gene	J gene	CDR3 DNA	CDR3 protein
.	.	TRBV3-1/TRBV3-2	TRBJ1-5	TGTGCCAGCTCTCAGGGACTCCCCCCCCTAAATCAGCCCCAGCATTTT	CASSQGLPPLNQPQHF
.	.	TRBV28	TRBJ2-7	TGTGCCAGCAGTTTTGGGGGCGTCGAGTACGAGCAGTACTTC	CASSFGGVEYEQYF
.	.	TRBV5-5	TRBJ1-2	TGTGCCAGCAGCTTGCAAGTCAACTATGGCTACACCTTC	CASSLQVNYGYTF
TRBD2	.	TRBV7-9	TRBJ2-1	TGTGCCAGCAGCCCTACTAGCGGGGGCTCCTACAATGAGCAGTTCTTC	CASSPTSGGSYNEQFF
.	.	TRBV5-6	TRBJ2-1	TGTGCCAGCAGCTTTAAAACGGTCTCCTACAATGAGCAGTTCTTC	CASSFKTVSYNEQFF
.	.	TRBV21-1	TRBJ1-4	TGTGCCAGCAGCAAATTGGCAGGGACGGAGGAAAAACTGTTTTTT	CASSKLAGTEEKLFF
.	.	TRBV19	TRBJ1-2	TGTGCCAGTAGTACCCGGGCTGGCGGCTACACCTTC	CASSTRAGGYTF
.	.	TRBV9	TRBJ1-2	TGTGCCAGCAGCGGAAACCTTAACTATGGCTACACCTTC	CASSGNLNYGYTF
.	.	TRBV7-2	TRBJ2-5	TGTGCCAGCAGCCGGTTTCACCAAGAGACCCAGTACTTC	CASSRFHQETQYF
.	.	TRBV5-1	TRBJ2-3	TGCGCCAGCAGCTGGGGCGGTGCTGACACAGATACGCAGTATTTT	CASSWGGADTDTQYF
.	.	TRBV5-1	TRBJ2-7	TGCGCCAGCAGCTTGGATCTGGGGTCCGAGCAGTACTTC	CASSLDLGSEQYF
.	.	TRBV19	TRBJ2-5	TGTGCCAGTAGTTCCCGGGACACACAAGAGACCCAGTACTTC	CASSSRDTQETQYF
.	.	TRBV15	TRBJ2-5	TGTGCCACCAGGGGGGGGGCGGGAGAAGAGACCCAGTACTTC	CATRGGAGEETQYF
TRBD1	.	TRBV3-1/TRBV3-2	TRBJ2-3	TGTGCCAGCAGGACAAGACAGGGCCCTCTAATAGGCACGCAGTATTTT	CASRTRQGPLIGTQYF
.	.	TRBV7-2	TRBJ2-5	TGTGCCAGCAGCTTAGTACGGGGGCTACAAGAGACCCAGTACTTC	CASSLVRGLQETQYF
.	.	TRBV5-1	TRBJ2-1	TGCGCCAGCAGCTTTTTCCCCTCGGGGGACTACAATGAGCAGTTCTTC	CASSFFPSGDYNEQFF
.	.	TRBV19	TRBJ1-2	TGTGCCAGTAGTATTGTTTCCACCCGACTGACAGGAGGCTATGGCTACACCTTC	CASSIVSTRLTGGYGYTF
.	.	TRBV6-2/TRBV6-3	TRBJ1-1	TGTGCCAGCAGTTACCCAATGGGACAGAACACTGAAGCTTTCTTT	CASSYPMGQNTEAFF
.	.	TRBV28	TRBJ1-5	TGTGCCAGCAGATCAGGGGAGAGCAATCAGCCCCAGCATTTT	CASRSGESNQPQHF
.	.	TRBV2	TRBJ1-2	TGTGCCAGCAGTGACTTAGGGAAAGACCTATCTATGGTAGGCTACACCTTC	CASSDLGKDLSMVGYTF
TRBD1	.	TRBV27	TRBJ2-7	TGTGCCAGCAGTAGACAGGGGACTTCCTACGAGCAGTACTTC	CASSRQGTSYEQYF
TRBD2	.	TRBV4-3	TRBJ2-3	TGCGCCAGCAGCCCCAAGTCCCTAGCGGGGGGGGCAGATACGCAGTATTTT	CASSPKSLAGGADTQYF
.	.	TRBV5-4	TRBJ2-7	TGTGCCAGCGGGGGCGGTTCCTACGAGCAGTACTTC	CASGGGSYEQYF
.	.	TRBV2	TRBJ2-7	TGTGCCAGCAGTGGCCAGGGGAAGGGACTCGACGAGCAGTACTTC	CASSGQGKGLDEQYF
.	once	TRBV14	TRBJ2-1	TGTGCCAGCAGCCTGGACGGCCACAATGAGCAGTTCTTC	CASSLDGHNEQFF
.	.	TRBV9	TRBJ1-2	TGTGCCAGCAGCCGGGGCGCATCAGACGGCGGCTATGGCTACACCTTC	CASSRGASDGGYGYTF
TRBD1	.	TRBV10-2	TRBJ2-7	TGCGCCAGCGACAGGGGAGCTGGCGAGCAGTACTTC	CASDRGAGEQYF
.	.	TRBV7-2	TRBJ1-2	TGTGCCAGCAGCTTACAGAGCTCGGGACATAAGGATGGCTACACCTTC	CASSLQSSGHKDGYTF
.	.	TRBV7-6	TRBJ2-1	TGTGCCAGCAGCTTAAGTGGTGCCTACAATGAGCAGTTCTTC	CASSLSGAYNEQFF
TRBD1	.	TRBV19	TRBJ1-1	TGTGCCAGTAGTATAGATGGGTTGGGGACAGGCCTTCGACGGACTGAAGCTTTCTTT	CASSIDGLGTGLRRTEAFF
.	once	TRBV10-3	TRBJ2-7	TGTGCCATCAGTGAGATTAGACTCGAGGTCTACGAGCAGTACTTC	CAISEIRLEVYEQYF
.	once	TRBV18	TRBJ2-5	TGTGCCAGCTCCCGGGAAAGACAGACCCAGTACTTC	CASSRERQTQYF
TRBD2	.	TRBV9	TRBJ2-3	TGTGCCAGCAGCGTAGGGCGCCAGCGGGGGACAGATACGCAGTATTTT	CASSVGRQRGTDTQYF
.	.	TRBV7-2	TRBJ2-7	TGTGCCAGCAGCAAAAGGGAGATGTCCGAGCAGTACTTC	CASSKREMSEQYF
.	once	TRBV18	TRBJ1-5	TGTGCCAGCTCGGGGGGGGGCAATCAGCCCCAGCATTTT	CASSGGGNQPQHF
.	.	TRBV6-5	TRBJ1-1	TGTGCCAGCCGCACAGGACGGTTGAACACTGAAGCTTTCTTT	CASRTGRLNTEAFF
.	.	TRBV27	TRBJ1-1	TGTGCCAGCAGTTTATCTGACTACACTGAAGCTTTCTTT	CASSLSDYTEAFF
.	.	TRBV27	TRBJ1-2	TGTGCCAGCAGACCACTCGTTAGAGGGTACGGCTACACCTTC	CASRPLVRGYGYTF
.	.	TRBV27	TRBJ2-7	TGTGCCAGCAGTTTATCCCGGGGACTGGGCGAGCAGTACTTC	CASSLSRGLGEQYF
TRBD1	.	TRBV29-1	TRBJ2-7	TGCAGCGCCCGGGACAGGGATCGAAGGTACGAGCAGTACTTC	CSARDRDRRYEQYF
.	few	TRBV27	TRBJ1-1	TGTGCCAGTGCCGGGACCCTGGGCCCTTACACTGAAGCTTTCTTT	CASAGTLGPYTEAFF
.	once	TRBV5-1	TRBJ1-2	TGCGCCAGCAGCCCCGATAGACCCGTTCACTATGGCTACACCTTC	CASSPDRPVHYGYTF
.	.	TRBV6-5	TRBJ1-1	TGTGCCAGCAATCGGGAAACTGAAGCTTTCTTT	CASNRETEAFF
.	few	TRBV5-5	TRBJ1-1	TGTGCCAGCAGCTTTGGGACTGAAGCTTTCTTT	CASSFGTEAFF
.	.	TRBV27	TRBJ2-7	TGTGCCAGCGCGGAATGGGGCGGGAACGGTCGCGAGCAGTACTTC	CASAEWGGNGREQYF
TRBD2	.	TRBV19	TRBJ2-5	TGTGCCAGCTTTAGCGGGGCAAACCAAGAGACCCAGTACTTC	CASFSGANQETQYF
TRBD1	.	TRBV19	TRBJ1-3	TGTGCCACCAAGGGACAGGTTTCAGGAAACACCATATATTTT	CATKGQVSGNTIYF
.	.	TRBV13	TRBJ2-5	TGTGCCAGCAGCTTAGATCTTCAGGCGACCCAGTACTTC	CASSLDLQATQYF
.	.	TRBV5-4	TRBJ1-2	TGTGCCAGCAATCCGGGAGGTCCAAATGGCTACACCTTC	CASNPGGPNGYTF
.	.	TRBV5-8	TRBJ2-2	TGTGCCAGCAGCTTGGACAGTACCACCGGGGAGCTGTTTTTT	CASSLDSTTGELFF
.	.	TRBV6-2/TRBV6-3	TRBJ1-2	TGTGCCAGCAGCCCGAGGGGGTATGGCTACACCTTC	CASSPRGYGYTF